The 32 T cell receptor beta chains reported below all come from one sample, sequenced in a study of T cell changes during pregnancy in multiple sclerosis. Data came from immunoSEQ multiplex PCR; TCRdb stores just in-frame clones and leaves some out. The sample consists of 75,000 to 80,000 clones, 93% of them appearing once. The sample here was peripheral blood, taken after pregnancy. All receptors come from a female donor in good health, enrolled as a control in a pregnancy study.

The CDR3 loop is CASSHPDRGLGDEQFF. The CDR3 DNA follows: TGTGCCAGCAGCCACCCGGACAGGGGGCTTGGGGATGAGCAGTTCTTC. The rearrangement uses TRBV7-2 and TRBJ2-1; 11 bases align to TRBD1. Trimming at V came to 5 bases and at J to 8 bases, leaving 11 bases not matched to a gene. There are 16 residues in the CDR3. CDR1 and CDR2 (germline): SGHTA, FQGNSA.

The chain employs TRBV6-5 and TRBJ1-2; TRBD1 is a possible D gene (5 bases). This CDR3 has 13 amino acids. Germline V lookup: CDR1 MNHEY, CDR2 SVGAGI. V shed 7 bases and J shed 4 bases, with 13 bases lying between them. The CDR3 coding sequence is TGTGCCAGCAAAAAGGGGTTGGGCTATGGCTACACCTTC. This codes for CASKKGLGYGYTF.

The CDR3 is CASSLAGAGGRDTQYF. The DNA for the CDR3 is TGCGCCAGCAGCTTGGCAGGAGCGGGGGGGCGGGATACGCAGTATTTT. The V and J genes are TRBV5-1 and TRBJ2-3; TRBD2 aligns across 10 bases. The germline V gene has CDR1 SGHRS and CDR2 YFSETQ. The CDR3 runs 16 residues. With 0 bases clipped from V and 6 bases from J, the junction kept 7 bases outside the gene matches.

This chain links TRBV5-1 with TRBJ1-1; weak D call: TRBD1 (6 bases). This CDR3 region has 15 residues. From germline, CDR1 is SGHRS and CDR2 YFSETQ. Trimming pared 0 bases from V and 1 base from J, leaving 10 bases between. CDR3 residues: CASSLGTAANTEAFF. Here the CDR3 DNA reads TGCGCCAGCAGCTTGGGGACAGCTGCGAACACTGAAGCTTTCTTT.

The chain employs TRBV5-1 and TRBJ1-2; TRBD1 matches 11 bases. The CDR3 is made up of 14 amino acids. Germline V gene lookup returns CDR1 SGHRS and CDR2 YFSETQ. Trimming removed 4 bases from V and 7 bases from J; junction bases left unmatched: 6. CDR3 sequence reads: CASSPGTGGRGYTF. CDR3 nucleotides: TGCGCCAGCAGCCCGGGGACAGGGGGACGTGGCTACACCTTC.

The chain joins TRBV5-4 to TRBJ2-5; weak D call: TRBD1 (6 bases). Germline V gives CDR1 SGHNT, CDR2 YYREEE (reference sequence). V was cut by 5 bases and J by 2 bases, with 10 bases left in between. This CDR3 is built from 13 residues. CDR3 coding DNA: TGTGCCAGCAGTTTAGGACAGCAAGAGACCCAGTACTTC. It translates to CASSLGQQETQYF.

This clone was counted once. The chain uses TRBV7-9 and TRBJ2-2; possible D gene TRBD2, 6 bases. The CDR3 extends over 19 amino acids. Per the germline V gene, CDR1 is SEHNR and CDR2 is FQNEAQ (reference sequence). The V and J ends lost 4 bases and 1 base respectively, with 22 bases between them. The chain's CDR3 is CASSSAGRGNQENTGELFF. CDR3 nucleotides: TGTGCCAGCAGCTCCGCGGGCCGCGGGAACCAAGAGAACACCGGGGAGCTGTTTTTT.

The gene calls are TRBV9 and TRBJ1-4, with 8 positions matching TRBD1. This CDR3 spans 15 amino acids. Germline V gene data show CDR1 as SGDLS and CDR2 as YYNGEE. With 3 bases clipped from V and 2 bases from J, the junction kept 3 bases outside the gene matches. For the CDR3, the DNA is TGTGCCAGCAGCGCAAGGACAGGGACTAATGAAAAACTGTTTTTT. Its translation is CASSARTGTNEKLFF.

The CDR3 here is CSVEWAGGEQYF. The DNA for the CDR3 is TGCAGCGTTGAATGGGCGGGAGGCGAGCAGTACTTC. V is TRBV29-1 and J is TRBJ2-7; 8 bases line up with TRBD2. CDR1 is SQVTM, CDR2 ANQGSEA, per germline. V dropped 2 bases and J dropped 6; count of bases not matched to a gene: 3. The CDR3 is 12 residues long.

CDR3 sequence: CASSPLSQGTDTQYF. The CDR3 bases are TGTGCCAGCAGCCCATTAAGCCAGGGCACAGATACGCAGTATTTT. The chain couples TRBV7-9 to TRBJ2-3, with unresolved D. V gave up 5 bases and J gave up 1 base, with 13 bases separating them. The CDR3 consists of 15 residues. Germline assignment: CDR1 SEHNR and CDR2 FQNEAQ (reference sequence). The variable domain in full, with the rest retrieved from reference TRBV7-9 and TRBJ2-3, is DTGVSQNPRHKITKRGQNVTFRCDPISEHNRLYWYRQTLGQGPEFLTYFQNEAQLEKSRLLSDRFSAERPKGSFSTLEIQRTEQGDSAMYLCASSPLSQGTDTQYFGPGTRLTVL.

V is TRBV5-4 and J is TRBJ2-5; tentatively, D is TRBD2 (5 bases). Trimming stripped 4 bases from V and 5 bases from J, with 18 bases between. This CDR3 region has 15 residues. Per the germline V gene, CDR1 is SGHNT and CDR2 is YYREEE (reference sequence). The CDR3, as DNA: TGTGCCAGCAGCCGGCGGGCTGCCAGAGCCGAGACCCAGTACTTC. Its protein is CASSRRAARAETQYF.

The V call is TRBV6-4, the J call TRBJ1-1; D is undetermined. Deletions cut 4 bases from V and 5 bases from J, with 11 bases between. Looked up from germline, CDR1 is MRHNA and CDR2 is SNTAGT. The CDR3 covers 13 residues. The CDR3: CASSAIRGTEAFF. DNA for the CDR3: TGTGCCAGCAGTGCGATTCGAGGGACTGAAGCTTTCTTT.

The chain uses TRBV30 and TRBJ2-1, with TRBD2 matching over 11 bases. CDR3 length equals 14 residues. Trimming at V came to 2 bases and at J to 8 bases, leaving 5 bases not matched to a gene. Germline CDR1 reads GTSNPN; CDR2 reads SVGIG (reference sequence). The chain's CDR3 is CAWSITSGSDEQFF. In DNA form, the CDR3 reads TGTGCCTGGAGTATCACTAGCGGGAGCGATGAGCAGTTCTTC.

The rearrangement joins TRBV5-4 to TRBJ1-1; D is possibly TRBD1 (6 bases). From germline, CDR1 is SGHNT and CDR2 YYREEE (reference sequence). The V gene lost 2 bases and the J gene lost 1 base, with 12 bases spanning the gap. The CDR3 consists of 15 residues. In DNA form, the CDR3 reads TGTGCCAGCAGCTTAAATGGACAGCCGAACACTGAAGCTTTCTTT. Amino acids: CASSLNGQPNTEAFF.

This chain connects TRBV5-4 to TRBJ2-1; 10 bases are shared with TRBD2. CDR1 SGHNT and CDR2 YYREEE come from the germline V gene (reference sequence). This CDR3 is built from 15 residues. V lost 6 bases to trimming and J lost 8 bases; unmatched junction nucleotides: 11. CDR3 nucleotides: TGTGCCAGCACCAACACTCCAGCGGGAGGGCATGAGCAGTTCTTC. The encoded protein is CASTNTPAGGHEQFF.

V usage is TRBV7-2 and J usage is TRBJ2-3; D is perhaps TRBD2 (5 bases). The CDR3 runs to 16 residues. Trimming stripped 5 bases from V and 2 bases from J, with 17 bases between. The V gene's germline CDR1 is SGHTA and CDR2 FQGNSA. The chain's CDR3 is CASSPWTVITTDTQYF. The CDR3 region has the DNA TGTGCCAGCAGCCCCTGGACTGTTATAACCACAGATACGCAGTATTTT.

This chain links TRBV18 with TRBJ2-7; no clear D. CDR3 length: 14 amino acids. V lost 2 bases and J lost 1, with 9 bases in between. Per germline, CDR1 KGHSH and CDR2 LQKENI. Here the CDR3 reads CASSPWAKSYEQYF. CDR3 in DNA: TGTGCCAGCTCACCATGGGCCAAGTCCTACGAGCAGTACTTC. Supplemented by reference TRBV18 and TRBJ2-7, the full variable domain reads NAGVMQNPRHLVRRRGQEARLRCSPMKGHSHVYWYRQLPEEGLKFMVYLQKENIIDESGMPKERFSAEFPKEGPSILRIQQVVRGDSAAYFCASSPWAKSYEQYFGPGTRLTVT.

V is TRBV28 and J is TRBJ1-6, with 7 bases identical to TRBD1. The CDR3 has 14 amino acids. Germline V lookup: CDR1 MDHEN, CDR2 SYDVKM. The V and J ends lost 6 bases and 8 bases, in that order; junction bases with no gene match: 7. CDR3 in DNA: TGTGCCAGCAGGCAGGGGGTCCTTGATTCACCCCTCCACTTT. Protein sequence: CASRQGVLDSPLHF.

The chain couples TRBV4-2 to TRBJ2-1, with a tentative D call TRBD2 (7 bases). The germline CDR1 and CDR2 sequences are LGHNA and YNFKEQ. V lost 4 bases and J 1 base, leaving 14 bases between the germline ends. The CDR3 has 16 amino acids. The CDR3 nucleotides read TGTGCCAGCAGCCCGCTCAGGGGAGGGTCCTACAATGAGCAGTTCTTC. As protein: CASSPLRGGSYNEQFF.

The chain joins TRBV18 to TRBJ1-2, with D possibly being TRBD1 (6 bases). The germline gives CDR1 KGHSH, CDR2 LQKENI. V shed 3 bases and J shed 7 bases, with 15 bases lying between them. This CDR3 has 14 amino acids. The CDR3, as DNA: TGTGCCAGCTCACCGACAGGTCCGGAGGTTGGCTACACCTTC. It is translated as CASSPTGPEVGYTF.

The rearrangement joins TRBV7-9 to TRBJ2-1, with TRBD1 matching 7 bases. The CDR3 is 15 amino acids. The trim removed 4 bases at V and 7 bases at J, leaving 10 bases unmatched. Germline lookup yields CDR1 SEHNR and CDR2 FQNEAQ (reference sequence). The CDR3, as DNA: TGTGCCAGCAGCTCCATAAGGGGGCGGCGGAATGAGCAGTTCTTC. Amino acids: CASSSIRGRRNEQFF.

The chain recombines TRBV15 with TRBJ2-5; possibly TRBD1 for D (5 bases). Germline V gene lookup returns CDR1 LNHNV and CDR2 YYDKDF (reference sequence). The CDR3 totals 16 residues. Trimming left V 0 bases short and J 2 bases short, with 13 bases between. The CDR3 DNA follows: TGTGCCACCAGCAGAGATCCCAGGGCAGAACAAGAGACCCAGTACTTC. This codes for CATSRDPRAEQETQYF. Full variable domain (rest looked up from reference TRBV15 and TRBJ2-5): DAMVIQNPRYQVTQFGKPVTLSCSQTLNHNVMYWYQQKSSQAPKLLFHYYDKDFNNEADTPDNFQSRRPNTSFCFLDIRSPGLGDTAMYLCATSRDPRAEQETQYFGPGTRLLVL.

This chain joins TRBV15 and TRBJ1-5; D unclear. V shed 3 bases and J shed 7 bases, with 10 bases lying between them. CDR1 is LNHNV, CDR2 YYDKDF, per germline (reference sequence). This CDR3 spans 13 amino acids. CDR3 sequence reads: CATSRSKEQPQHF. In DNA form, the CDR3 reads TGTGCCACCAGCAGGAGCAAAGAGCAGCCCCAGCATTTT.

The rearrangement links TRBV7-9 to TRBJ1-1, with a tentative D call TRBD1 (6 bases). V shed 5 bases and J shed 5 bases, with 18 bases lying between them. The CDR3 sequence is 15 residues long. Germline CDR1 reads SEHNR; CDR2 reads FQNEAQ (reference sequence). The CDR3 spells CASSLRGGGQTEAFF. CDR3 sequence (DNA): TGTGCCAGCAGCCTCCGGGGAGGGGGACAAACTGAAGCTTTCTTT.

The chain uses TRBV7-3 and TRBJ2-1; D may be TRBD1 (6 bases). Germline CDR1 reads SGHTA; CDR2 reads FQGTGA. V lost 3 bases and J 7 bases, leaving 19 bases between the germline ends. The CDR3 runs 16 residues. The CDR3 loop reads CASSFSPQGITNEQFF. CDR3 DNA sequence: TGTGCCAGCAGCTTCTCTCCCCAGGGGATAACGAATGAGCAGTTCTTC.

This CDR3 is CASSLSNNSPLHF. The DNA of the CDR3 is TGTGCCAGCAGTTTGTCAAATAATTCACCCCTCCACTTT. The J gene is TRBJ1-6, the V gene TRBV27, with D hard to call. The CDR3 length is 13 residues. V was clipped by 3 bases and J by 5 bases, with 5 bases between them. The germline V gene encodes CDR1 MNHEY and CDR2 SMNVEV (reference sequence).

V usage is TRBV2 and J usage is TRBJ2-5; perhaps TRBD1 as D (5 bases). V lost 6 bases and J 5 bases, leaving 10 bases between the germline ends. The CDR3 totals 12 residues. CDR1 and CDR2 from the germline V gene are SNHLY and FYNNEI. As DNA, the CDR3 is TGTGCCAGCAGAGGGGTCGGGGAGACCCAGTACTTC. The encoded protein is CASRGVGETQYF.

The rearrangement links TRBV4-2 to TRBJ2-7; maybe TRBD2 (5 bases). With 2 bases removed from V and 1 base from J, the gap between germline ends came to 15 bases. The germline V gene has CDR1 LGHNA and CDR2 YNFKEQ. The CDR3 spans 16 residues. The CDR3 is CASSQTEPSRSYEQYF. DNA of the CDR3: TGTGCCAGCAGCCAAACTGAGCCTAGCAGATCCTACGAGCAGTACTTC.

V gene TRBV28 combines with J gene TRBJ2-2; tentative D call: TRBD1 (5 bases). The CDR3 loop spans 14 amino acids. The germline gives CDR1 MDHEN, CDR2 SYDVKM. With 7 bases removed from V and 6 bases from J, the gap between germline ends came to 15 bases. Here the CDR3 DNA reads TGTGCCAGCAATAATAGGGGCCAACCCGGGGAGCTGTTTTTT. Protein: CASNNRGQPGELFF.

The chain has TRBV30 and TRBJ1-2; D perhaps matches TRBD1 (5 bases). CDR3 length: 12 amino acids. V was cut by 1 base and J by 8 bases, with 11 bases left in between. Germline loops: CDR1 GTSNPN, CDR2 SVGIG (reference sequence). The CDR3 protein is CAWSEGAEGYTF. DNA of the CDR3: TGTGCCTGGAGTGAAGGGGCGGAAGGCTACACCTTC.

This clone was seen once. V gene TRBV10-2 combines with J gene TRBJ2-7; D is perhaps TRBD2 (6 bases). The CDR3 is 13 residues long. V was trimmed by 7 bases and J by 6 bases, leaving 16 bases between them. Germline-derived CDR1 and CDR2 are WSHSY and SAAADI. DNA for the CDR3: TGCGCCAGCACTAGGGGCGGGATGGGCGAGCAGTACTTC. Translated: CASTRGGMGEQYF.

V usage is TRBV5-1 and J usage is TRBJ1-4; 8 bases are a match to TRBD1. The CDR3 is 15 amino acids. Germline V gene data show CDR1 as SGHRS and CDR2 as YFSETQ. V lost 3 bases, J lost 7 bases, and 8 bases stayed unmatched. The CDR3: CASSSSTGGSEKLFF. The CDR3 bases are TGCGCCAGCAGCTCATCAACAGGGGGATCTGAAAAACTGTTTTTT.